The clone carrying this TCR beta chain turned up a few times. Antigen unknown. The CDR3 spans 13 residues. Deletions cut 2 bases from V and 10 bases from J, with 11 bases between. The source of the sample is a study of T cells after yellow fever vaccination. Findings and limits, study-wide: Re-detected after boosting: most primary clones, 96% of CD4 and 75% to 90% of CD8. The study found a weaker secondary response that peaked faster, day 5 versus 15. Only a minor proportion of clonotypes was detected across both CD4 and CD8 compartments.

The study made its TCR cDNA through 5'RACE template switching. That step introduced a universal primer site along with UMIs. Using its own MiXCR run on the 5' RACE reads, TCRdb lists one record per CDR3 protein. The sample carries 400,000 or so distinct CDR3 sequences, over 15% recorded once. The genes are TRBV12-3 or TRBV12-4 and TRBJ1-4, with D perhaps TRBD1 (5 bases). The receptor was isolated from a man younger than 30 who received the YFV17D yellow fever vaccine. This specimen consisted of PBMCs, obtained before the yellow fever booster vaccination. CDR3 in DNA: TGTGCCAGCAGTTTAAGCAGGGATGGAAAACTGTTTTTT. Protein: CASSLSRDGKLFF.